These T cell receptor beta chains were read from a single sample in a study of T cells in Graves' hyperthyroidism and ophthalmopathy. TCRdb ran MiXCR on the multiplex PCR reads and lists one entry per CDR3 protein. The data contain about 300,000 distinct CDR3 sequences, roughly a fifth of them singletons. Source material: blood. The receptors stem from a man in his forties or fifties with Graves' ophthalmopathy. The CDR3 runs from the conserved cysteine through the conserved F or W. D genes are given only for firm matches. Not every row has a clone size; where given, it reads once, few, many or a size class.

j_call	v_call	d_call	clone_size	cdr3_aa	cdr3_nt
TRBJ1-1	TRBV5-1	-	many	CASSLDGKVGTEAFF	TGCGCCAGCAGCTTGGACGGTAAGGTGGGGACTGAAGCTTTCTTT
TRBJ2-7	TRBV6-1	TRBD1	few	CASSPGRQGAGEQYF	TGTGCCAGCAGTCCCGGAAGACAGGGGGCTGGTGAGCAGTACTTC
TRBJ2-2	TRBV9	TRBD2	few	CASSPRRREDGELFF	TGTGCCAGCAGCCCGAGGAGGCGGGAGGACGGGGAGCTGTTTTTT
TRBJ2-2	TRBV29-1	-	few	CSAREVGTGELFF	TGCAGCGCCCGGGAAGTCGGCACCGGGGAGCTGTTTTTT
TRBJ2-7	TRBV5-1	-	-	CASSKGTVYEQYF	TGCGCCAGCAGCAAGGGGACCGTTTACGAGCAGTACTTC
TRBJ2-1	TRBV6-2/TRBV6-3	-	many	CASSSTRRTDSYNEQFF	TGTGCCAGCAGTTCCACCCGCCGGACGGATTCCTACAATGAGCAGTTCTTC
TRBJ2-1	TRBV6-1	-	few	CASSEGLAPSSYNEQFF	TGTGCCAGCAGTGAGGGGTTGGCGCCGAGCTCCTACAATGAGCAGTTCTTC
TRBJ2-2	TRBV5-1	TRBD2	many	CASSSFAGGPTGELFF	TGCGCCAGCAGCTCCTTTGCGGGAGGGCCAACCGGGGAGCTGTTTTTT
TRBJ1-5	TRBV18	TRBD1	many	CASSLTGGADNQPQHF	TGTGCCAGCTCACTCACAGGGGGCGCGGACAATCAGCCCCAGCATTTT
TRBJ1-2	TRBV28	-	few	CASSLRGAFGYTF	TGTGCCAGCAGTTTACGGGGGGCGTTCGGCTACACCTTC
TRBJ2-4	TRBV9	TRBD2	few	CASSPSPAGTSGNIQYF	TGTGCCAGCAGCCCTTCACCGGCCGGGACTAGCGGAAACATTCAGTACTTC
TRBJ2-1	TRBV19	-	few	CASSINRGTGLRGGKRRNEQFF	TGTGCCAGTAGTATAAATAGGGGAACCGGGTTAAGGGGCGGGAAAAGGCGCAATGAGCAGTTCTTC
TRBJ2-6	TRBV5-4	-	-	CASGPRSGANVLTF	TGTGCCAGCGGCCCCAGATCTGGGGCCAACGTCCTGACTTTC
TRBJ2-7	TRBV4-1	-	-	CASSQDALAAYEQYF	TGCGCCAGCAGCCAAGACGCCCTCGCTGCCTACGAGCAGTACTTC
TRBJ2-7	TRBV28	-	-	CASNRGGDFAYEQYF	TGTGCCAGCAACAGAGGGGGGGACTTTGCCTACGAGCAGTACTTC
TRBJ2-7	TRBV7-9	-	-	CASSLAGFPYEQYF	TGTGCCAGCAGCTTAGCAGGGTTTCCCTACGAGCAGTACTTC
TRBJ2-7	TRBV7-2	-	-	CVSSLAKTYEQYF	TGTGTCAGCAGCTTGGCAAAAACCTACGAGCAGTACTTC
TRBJ1-6	TRBV4-1	-	few	CASSQTLGTYNSPLHF	TGCGCCAGCAGCCAAACCCTCGGGACATATAATTCACCCCTCCACTTT
TRBJ2-5	TRBV7-9	-	few	CASSLDGQETQYF	TGTGCCAGCAGCTTGGACGGACAAGAGACCCAGTACTTC
TRBJ1-2	TRBV9	-	many	CASSPRGDSGYTF	TGTGCCAGCAGCCCCCGTGGGGATAGTGGCTACACCTTC
TRBJ1-1	TRBV6-5	-	-	CASSLDRSIPNTEAFF	TGTGCCAGCAGTTTGGACAGATCAATTCCGAACACTGAAGCTTTCTTT
TRBJ1-1	TRBV7-8	-	many	CASSLGSRLNTEAFF	TGTGCCAGCAGCTTAGGTTCGCGGCTGAACACTGAAGCTTTCTTT
TRBJ1-2	TRBV6-1	TRBD1	-	CASSTGTGGRIGYTF	TGTGCCAGCAGTACCGGGACAGGGGGGCGCATCGGCTACACCTTC
TRBJ2-7	TRBV5-1	TRBD1	many	CASSIGQGSSYEQYF	TGCGCCAGCAGCATCGGACAGGGAAGCTCCTACGAGCAGTACTTC
TRBJ2-5	TRBV7-6	-	many	CASSLAGATPQETQYF	TGTGCCAGCAGTCTGGCGGGGGCGACACCTCAAGAGACCCAGTACTTC
TRBJ2-1	TRBV9	-	once	CASSIQAPSYNEQFF	TGTGCCAGCAGTATACAGGCTCCTTCCTACAATGAGCAGTTCTTC
TRBJ2-2	TRBV3-1	-	-	CASSQAPLLRARNTGELFF	TGTGCCAGCAGCCAGGCCCCGCTTTTAAGGGCCCGGAACACCGGGGAGCTGTTTTTT
TRBJ2-7	TRBV6-2/TRBV6-3	-	-	CASSLTYYEQYF	TGTGCCAGCAGTTTAACGTACTACGAGCAGTACTTC